The rows below give T cell receptor beta chains drawn from one sample of a study of blood T cells in healthy people across ages. From the 5' RACE reads, TCRdb called clonotypes with MiXCR, one entry per CDR3 protein. The data show hundreds of thousands of distinct CDR3 sequences, 45% to 65% seen once. Input material: blood. Receptor source: a man aged 60 to 75 in good health. Both conserved end residues are part of each CDR3. D genes are given only for firm matches. Some rows mark clone size as missing; the rest say once, few, many or name a class of expanded clone.

d_call,j_call,v_call,clone_size,cdr3_aa,cdr3_nt
TRBD1,TRBJ2-5,TRBV3-1,-,CASSQDRQGRETQYF,TGTGCCAGCAGCCAAGATCGACAGGGCCGGGAGACCCAGTACTTC
-,TRBJ2-7,TRBV10-2,-,CASSESDEQYF,TGCGCCAGCAGTGAGTCCGACGAGCAGTACTTC
-,TRBJ1-4,TRBV6-2/TRBV6-3,-,CASSTRHRTTNEKLFF,TGTGCCAGCAGTACGAGGCACAGGACTACTAATGAAAAACTGTTTTTT
-,TRBJ1-2,TRBV24-1,once,CATSAGTPYGYTF,TGTGCCACCTCAGCCGGGACTCCCTATGGCTACACCTTC
-,TRBJ2-7,TRBV20-1,-,CSALRDVRSEQYF,TGCAGTGCCTTAAGGGACGTACGCAGCGAGCAGTACTTC
TRBD1,TRBJ1-2,TRBV5-5,-,CASSFRRDSECGYTF,TGTGCCAGCAGCTTCCGGCGGGACAGTGAATGTGGCTACACCTTC
TRBD1,TRBJ1-6,TRBV27,few,CASSRPTGTGPRSPLHF,TGTGCCAGCAGTCGGCCGACCGGGACAGGCCCCCGATCACCCCTCCACTTT
-,TRBJ1-4,TRBV2,few,CASTRYEKLFF,TGTGCCAGCACCCGGTATGAAAAACTGTTTTTT
TRBD1,TRBJ2-4,TRBV10-3,-,CAISESQGDVKNIQYF,TGTGCCATCAGTGAGTCGCAGGGGGATGTCAAAAACATTCAGTACTTC
TRBD1,TRBJ1-2,TRBV28,-,CASTNWDRGVYGYTF,TGTGCCAGCACCAACTGGGACAGGGGAGTCTATGGCTACACCTTC
TRBD1,TRBJ2-3,TRBV24-1,-,CATSAIDRGSTDTQYF,TGTGCCACCAGTGCAATCGACAGGGGTAGCACAGATACGCAGTATTTT
TRBD1,TRBJ1-2,TRBV29-1,-,CSVVPGGDYGYTF,TGCAGCGTTGTACCAGGGGGTGACTATGGCTACACCTTC
-,TRBJ1-2,TRBV7-9,-,CASSFLRGGYTF,TGTGCCAGCAGCTTCCTACGGGGCGGCTACACCTTC
-,TRBJ2-1,TRBV4-2,-,CASSPRKGTYNEQFF,TGTGCCAGCAGCCCCAGGAAGGGGACCTACAATGAGCAGTTCTTC
TRBD2,TRBJ2-1,TRBV6-2/TRBV6-3,-,CASSYEAGGYNEQFF,TGTGCCAGCAGTTACGAAGCGGGGGGATACAATGAGCAGTTCTTC
-,TRBJ2-2,TRBV7-9,-,CASSGRSGSNTGELFF,TGTGCCAGCAGCGGCCGCAGCGGCTCTAACACCGGGGAGCTGTTTTTT
TRBD1,TRBJ1-2,TRBV6-5,-,CASNIGQANYGCTF,TGTGCCAGCAACATAGGACAGGCTAACTATGGCTGCACCTTC
-,TRBJ2-7,TRBV12-3/TRBV12-4,-,CASRTGAGISYEQYF,TGTGCCAGCAGGACCGGGGCAGGCATCTCCTACGAGCAGTACTTC
TRBD1,TRBJ2-1,TRBV2,-,CASMFDRGTYNEQFF,TGTGCCAGCATGTTCGACAGGGGGACCTACAATGAGCAGTTCTTC
-,TRBJ2-4,TRBV10-2,-,CASSPDRKNIQYF,TGCGCCAGCAGCCCGGACAGAAAAAACATTCAGTACTTC
-,TRBJ2-3,TRBV29-1,-,CSARRGSSTDTQYF,TGCAGCGCCAGGAGAGGAAGTAGCACAGATACGCAGTATTTT
-,TRBJ1-2,TRBV10-1,-,CASSTTGNYGYTF,TGCGCCAGCAGTACTACAGGAAACTATGGCTACACCTTC
-,TRBJ2-5,TRBV7-9,-,CASSANPAAGYNEQYF,TGTGCCAGCAGCGCTAACCCGGCGGCGGGCTACAATGAGCAGTACTTC
TRBD1,TRBJ2-5,TRBV2,-,CASSPQGAREQYF,TGTGCCAGCAGTCCACAGGGGGCGAGAGAGCAGTACTTC
TRBD1,TRBJ2-6,TRBV19,-,CASSVLGTGLGGANVLTF,TGTGCCAGTAGTGTCCTCGGGACAGGGCTTGGGGGGGCCAACGTCCTGACTTTC
-,TRBJ1-2,TRBV6-5,few,CASSFGNGYTF,TGTGCCAGCAGTTTCGGTAATGGCTACACCTTC
-,TRBJ2-5,TRBV4-1,few,CASSQDGVGETQYF,TGCGCCAGCAGCCAAGACGGGGTAGGAGAGACCCAGTACTTC
-,TRBJ2-1,TRBV10-3,-,CAISDNSALYNEQFF,TGTGCCATCAGTGATAATAGTGCTCTATACAATGAGCAGTTCTTC
TRBD1,TRBJ1-2,TRBV2,-,CTSTTHLLTGPYGYTF,TGTACCAGCACCACGCATTTGCTGACAGGGCCCTATGGCTACACCTTC
-,TRBJ2-3,TRBV21-1,-,CASSKARARSGTDTQYF,TGTGCCAGCAGCAAAGCGAGGGCACGGTCCGGCACAGATACGCAGTATTTT
TRBD2,TRBJ2-5,TRBV4-2,-,CASSQDYGLAGVETQYF,TGTGCCAGCAGCCAAGACTACGGACTAGCGGGGGTTGAGACCCAGTACTTC
-,TRBJ2-5,TRBV9,few,CASSPSGVQTLETQYF,TGTGCCAGCAGCCCCAGCGGTGTACAGACATTGGAGACCCAGTACTTC
-,TRBJ2-6,TRBV2,-,CASRTDSSGANVLTF,TGTGCCAGCAGAACGGACAGCTCTGGGGCCAACGTCCTGACTTTC
TRBD2,TRBJ2-1,TRBV20-1,-,CSARRGGLWEQFF,TGCAGTGCTAGGCGGGGGGGCCTATGGGAGCAGTTCTTC
-,TRBJ1-1,TRBV3-1,-,CASSQDRAMNTEAFF,TGTGCCAGCAGCCAAGACCGGGCCATGAACACTGAAGCTTTCTTT
TRBD1,TRBJ1-1,TRBV2,-,CASSAGTASLNTEAFF,TGTGCCAGCAGCGCCGGGACAGCTAGCTTGAACACTGAAGCTTTCTTT
TRBD1,TRBJ1-4,TRBV20-1,few,CSARDLGTGNEKLFF,TGCAGTGCTAGAGACCTAGGGACAGGCAATGAAAAACTGTTTTTT
-,TRBJ2-7,TRBV21-1,-,CASSKIGGTGKAYF,TGTGCCAGCAGCAAAATAGGGGGGACAGGGAAGGCGTACTTC
TRBD2,TRBJ2-5,TRBV3-1,few,CASSQPGLAGGQETQYF,TGTGCCAGCAGCCAACCAGGACTAGCGGGGGGGCAAGAGACCCAGTACTTC
-,TRBJ1-4,TRBV2,-,CASSAIGEKLFF,TGTGCCAGCAGTGCTATCGGTGAAAAACTGTTTTTT
-,TRBJ1-6,TRBV20-1,-,CSARVGYNSPLHF,TGCAGTGCTAGAGTAGGGTATAATTCACCCCTCCACTTT
TRBD2,TRBJ2-3,TRBV6-6,once,CASSYVGGGTHGTQYF,TGTGCCAGCAGTTACGTTGGCGGGGGGACGCACGGTACGCAGTATTTT
TRBD1,TRBJ2-1,TRBV20-1,-,CSALTDRVYNEQFF,TGCAGTGCTCTAACGGACAGGGTCTACAATGAGCAGTTCTTC
TRBD2,TRBJ2-4,TRBV10-3,-,CAISAGTSGAAKYF,TGTGCCATCAGTGCCGGGACTAGCGGGGCGGCAAAGTACTTC
-,TRBJ1-1,TRBV2,few,CASRRRRGTEAFF,TGTGCCAGCAGAAGACGGAGGGGCACTGAAGCTTTCTTT
-,TRBJ2-5,TRBV2,-,CASRYTVGEQYF,TGTGCCAGCAGATACACAGTGGGGGAGCAGTACTTC
-,TRBJ1-1,TRBV3-1,-,CASSQGWNRGEAFF,TGTGCCAGCAGCCAAGGTTGGAACCGGGGTGAAGCTTTCTTT
TRBD1,TRBJ2-7,TRBV7-9,-,CASSWGQGVDEQYF,TGTGCCAGCAGCTGGGGACAGGGAGTAGACGAGCAGTACTTC
-,TRBJ2-5,TRBV20-1,many,CSARADGRKTQYF,TGCAGTGCTAGAGCCGATGGGAGGAAGACCCAGTACTTC
-,TRBJ2-1,TRBV5-8,-,CASNGRRRNEQFF,TGTGCCAGCAATGGACGGAGGCGGAATGAGCAGTTCTTC
-,TRBJ2-7,TRBV20-1,-,CSARLPTGYEQYF,TGCAGTGCTAGGCTTCCGACGGGGTACGAGCAGTACTTC
-,TRBJ2-6,TRBV7-2,-,CASSSHHYSGANVLTF,TGTGCCAGCAGCTCACACCATTACTCTGGGGCCAACGTCCTGACTTTC